This TCR beta chain appears in the sequencing data of a study of blood T cell repertoires in COVID-19 (dated by TCRdb to the early 2020s). The study in broad terms: Samples from collaborators originated in the United States, Italy and Spain and spanned both the acute and convalescent phases of COVID-19. The material from the prospective study consisted of cDNA or gDNA derived from T cells, B-cell-depleted T cells, or PBMCs. Deeply sampled blood TCRbeta repertoires from subjects exposed to, actively infected with, or recovered from COVID-19 were included in the dataset. The repertoires were released in a freely available public database intended as a resource for research on the immune response to SARS-CoV-2. Samples were obtained from the ongoing ImmuneRACE study (first 160 participants) and from about 1,300 subjects provided by 6 global collaborators. A de-identified subject ID, COVID-19 status, age in years and sex were almost always included in the sample metadata. Where available, HLA class I and class II types were obtained from metadata supplied by the sample provider rather than from assay-based typing.

The collaborating institutions used their own protocols to collect whole blood in K2EDTA tubes. For TCRbeta analysis, collaborator samples were shipped as frozen whole blood, as isolated PBMCs, or as DNA extracted from either sample type. Findings and caveats that apply to the study as a whole: The amount of clinical and demographic metadata varied by source and participant and was provided uncurated.

TCRbeta CDR3 regions were amplified from genomic DNA by means of the immunoSEQ Assay, a bias-controlled multiplex PCR. The study's processing was this. The number of nucleated cells in each sample was estimated by amplification of reference gene primers within the assay. To quantify the absolute abundance of each unique TCRbeta CDR3 rearrangement, sequence reads were collapsed and filtered. Productive Simpson clonality was computed per sample as the square root of Simpson's diversity index over productive rearrangements. Drawn from immuneACCESS, this table holds only the in-frame rearrangements with V and J called that TCRdb kept. Clones are partly lost; checked studies trace under half to an unresolved V gene and leave the rest unexplained. V and J calls and clone size are those listed in that table; D and trimming were worked out from the DNA. In all, the sample holds a few hundred thousand clones, and 85% to 90% of those were seen once. The top ten clonotypes cover roughly 4% of the sample.

The CDR3 measures 15 amino acids from cysteine to phenylalanine. Only the CDR3 region is kept as DNA, spanning 45 bases read in frame from base 1. CDR1 is given as SGHVS and CDR2 as FNYEAQ, both from the germline V gene. Relative to germline, V is missing 5 bases and J is missing 4 bases, with 7 bases of the junction outside any gene match. With respect to this clone: There is no known antigen for this receptor. No much larger clonotype is one base removed from it; base qualities were not supplied.

The TCR sequence derives from a woman between 45 and 65 years old with active or convalescent COVID-19. The sequence joins TRBV7-6 to TRBJ1-2; TRBD1 lines up with 10 middle nucleotides. The specimen was peripheral blood. The CDR3 protein sequence reads: CASSLRGQGSYGYTF. The nucleotides are TGTGCCAGCAGCCTCCGGGGACAGGGGAGCTATGGCTACACCTTC.